The 9 T cell receptor beta chains below come from one sample, sequenced in a study of cytomegalovirus exposure and HLA in healthy donors. This PCR relied on a set of 60 Vbeta primers and 13 Jbeta primers. Sequenced by immunoSEQ multiplex PCR; TCRdb stores in-frame clones only, minus some. This sample yields 130,000 or so clones, of which roughly four fifths are seen a single time; approximately 1.8% belongs to the top ten. Sequenced material: PBMCs. The source is a man aged 40-55 years in good health and CMV-seronegative.

This clone was counted a few times. The J gene is TRBJ1-5, the V gene TRBV30, with D perhaps matching TRBD1 (5 bases). Per germline, CDR1 GTSNPN and CDR2 SVGIG (reference sequence). Trimming removed 4 bases at V and 0 bases at J, with 7 bases between. The length of the CDR3 is 13 residues. The CDR3 sequence is CAWTGNSNQPQHF. CDR3 bases: TGTGCCTGGACAGGGAATAGCAATCAGCCCCAGCATTTT.

This chain joins TRBV9 and TRBJ2-5; weak D call: TRBD2 (6 bases). The CDR3 length is 14 residues. CDR1 and CDR2 (germline): SGDLS, YYNGEE. Trimming cost V 7 bases and J 1 base, with 14 bases left between them. The CDR3 spells CASGTGGAQETQYF. For the CDR3, the DNA is TGTGCCAGCGGGACCGGGGGAGCCCAAGAGACCCAGTACTTC. The variable domain in full, completed from reference TRBV9 and TRBJ2-5, reads DSGVTQTPKHLITATGQRVTLRCSPRSGDLSVYWYQQSLDQGLQFLIQYYNGEERAKGNILERFSAQQFPDLHSELNLSSLELGDSALYFCASGTGGAQETQYFGPGTRLLVL.

This clone was seen a single time. The V gene is TRBV2, the J gene TRBJ2-5, with 12 positions matching TRBD2. Germline V CDR1 and CDR2: SNHLY, FYNNEI. Germline trimming cut 6 bases from V and 2 bases from J; bases unmatched to any gene: 4. This CDR3 region has 15 residues. Here the CDR3 reads CASSETSGRQETQYF. The CDR3 DNA reads TGTGCCAGCAGCGAGACTAGCGGGAGACAAGAGACCCAGTACTTC.

This chain's CDR3 is CASSWTGSEQYF. The CDR3 bases are TGTGCCAGCAGCTGGACAGGGAGCGAGCAGTACTTC. The chain uses TRBV11-2 and TRBJ2-7; TRBD1 matches 8 bases. Germline CDR1 is SGHAT and CDR2 is FQNNGV. The CDR3 sequence is 12 residues long. With V trimmed by 4 bases and J by 6 bases, 2 bases remained unmatched. Combining the CDR3 with reference TRBV11-2 and TRBJ2-7 gives the whole variable domain EAGVAQSPRYKIIEKRQSVAFWCNPISGHATLYWYQQILGQGPKLLIQFQNNGVVDDSQLPKDRFSAERLKGVDSTLKIQPAKLEDSAVYLCASSWTGSEQYFGPGTRLTVT.

The rearrangement links TRBV30 to TRBJ2-7; D perhaps matches TRBD2 (5 bases). The CDR3 contains 12 residues. Germline V lookup: CDR1 GTSNPN, CDR2 SVGIG (reference sequence). Trimming took 0 bases from V and 6 from J, leaving 9 bases between them. CDR3 residues: CAWSVRGREQYF. CDR3 DNA sequence: TGTGCCTGGAGTGTAAGAGGGCGCGAGCAGTACTTC.

Only a few counts were recorded for this clone. The chain recombines TRBV19 with TRBJ1-5; 7 nucleotides line up with TRBD1. V was pared by 5 bases and J by 3 bases, with 4 bases of the junction left unmatched. The germline gives CDR1 LNHDA, CDR2 SQIVND (reference sequence). CDR3 length: 14 residues. The CDR3 DNA sequence: TGTGCCAGTAGTTCGGACAGGAACAATCAGCCCCAGCATTTT. Translation: CASSSDRNNQPQHF.

This clone was seen only once. The rearrangement uses TRBV6-5 and TRBJ1-6, with D possibly matching TRBD1 (6 bases). This CDR3 spans 14 amino acids. Trimming left V 5 bases short and J 6 bases short, with 11 bases between. The germline gives CDR1 MNHEY, CDR2 SVGAGI. The CDR3 coding sequence is TGTGCCAGCAGTCCCGACAGGATTAATTCACCCCTCCACTTT. Its protein product is CASSPDRINSPLHF.

The table lists this clone with a count of one. V is TRBV7-6 and J is TRBJ2-2; weak D call: TRBD1 (5 bases). Between the trimmed V and J ends, which lost 6 bases and 3 bases, there was a span of 11 bases. CDR3 size: 14 residues. Germline V lookup: CDR1 SGHVS, CDR2 FNYEAQ. The CDR3 bases are TGTGCCAGCAGGGGGCAGGCGGACACCGGGGAGCTGTTTTTT. Translated: CASRGQADTGELFF.

The V gene is TRBV4-1, the J gene TRBJ1-2; 8 bases agree with TRBD1. Looked up from germline, CDR1 is MGHRA and CDR2 is YSYEKL. The CDR3 totals 13 residues. CDR3 sequence reads: CVKGDRGLGGYTF. The CDR3 coding sequence is TGCGTCAAGGGAGACAGGGGCCTCGGCGGCTACACCTTC.